The source of this T cell receptor (beta chain) is a study of response to subunit inactivated influenza vaccine. Overall study results and limits: A suggestion made by the authors is that each seasonal influenza vaccination recruits few new T cells.

TCRdb reanalysed the RT-PCR reads using MiXCR and keeps one entry per CDR3 protein. The sample includes about 480,000 distinct CDR3 sequences, about an eighth seen only once; the top ten take under 15%. As to this clonotype: Antigen specificity is unknown.

Sequenced material: PBMCs from blood, taken 40 to 50 days after vaccination. The sequence was obtained from a middle-aged man who received an inactivated influenza vaccine.

CDR3 amino acids: CASSHYPGGTGANEQFF. The DNA of the CDR3 is TGCGCCAGCAGCCATTACCCTGGCGGGACAGGGGCCAATGAGCAGTTCTTC. This chain links TRBV4-1 with TRBJ2-1; TRBD1 matches at 10 bases. The ends lost 3 bases at V and 6 bases at J; junction bases unmatched: 11. This CDR3 spans 17 amino acids. Germline assignment: CDR1 MGHRA and CDR2 YSYEKL.